These 17 T cell receptor beta chains originate from one sample sequenced in a study of blood T cell repertoires in COVID-19. This table comes from immunoSEQ multiplex PCR, and its TCRdb copy is limited to in-frame clones, with some not included. Seen here are about 220,000 clones, roughly 80% observed once, and the top ten hold 3%. Source material: peripheral blood. These receptors all stem from a woman aged 25 to 45 who had recovered from COVID-19.

This clone was counted a single time. The V call is TRBV28, the J call TRBJ2-3; a weak D match, TRBD2 (6 bases). CDR3 length: 20 residues. V gave up 6 bases and J gave up 0 bases, with 28 bases separating them. Germline CDR1 is MDHEN and CDR2 is SYDVKM. The chain's CDR3 is CASSTGAARSPGLSTDTQYF. The CDR3 region has the DNA TGTGCCAGCAGCACTGGGGCGGCTCGGTCTCCGGGACTTAGCACAGATACGCAGTATTTT. The full variable domain, with the rest looked up from reference TRBV28 and TRBJ2-3, is DVKVTQSSRYLVKRTGEKVFLECVQDMDHENMFWYRQDPGLGLRLIYFSYDVKMKEKGDIPEGYSVSREKKERFSLILESASTNQTSMYLCASSTGAARSPGLSTDTQYFGPGTRLTVL.

The chain employs TRBV6-5 and TRBJ1-4; 10 bases match TRBD1. V trimming: 6 bases; J trimming: 3 bases; junction bases outside the gene matches: 4. Germline-derived CDR1 and CDR2 are MNHEY and SVGAGI. The CDR3 runs 15 residues. DNA of the CDR3: TGTGCCAGCAGCGACAGGGGGCTAGCTAATGAAAAACTGTTTTTT. The encoded protein is CASSDRGLANEKLFF.

The gene calls are TRBV5-6 and TRBJ1-2; D is uncertain. The germline CDR1 and CDR2 sequences are SGHDT and YYEEEE. Trimming left V 2 bases short and J 2 bases short, with 7 bases between. This CDR3 region has 13 residues. Here the CDR3 reads CASSFTANYGYTF. In DNA, the CDR3 is TGTGCCAGCAGCTTTACCGCGAACTATGGCTACACCTTC.

J is TRBJ2-6 and V is TRBV28; D not certain. This CDR3 is 14 amino acids long. V was cut by 6 bases and J by 0 bases, with 6 bases left in between. CDR1 and CDR2 (germline): MDHEN, SYDVKM. The DNA for the CDR3 is TGTGCCAGCAGGTCTAGCTCTGGGGCCAACGTCCTGACTTTC. Its protein is CASRSSSGANVLTF.

The chain combines TRBV9 with TRBJ2-1; D gene unclear. The CDR3 extends over 14 amino acids. Germline lookup yields CDR1 SGDLS and CDR2 YYNGEE. Trimming left V 0 bases short and J 7 bases short, with 11 bases between. The CDR3 loop is CASSVDVNQNEQFF. The CDR3 DNA reads as TGTGCCAGCAGCGTAGACGTAAATCAGAATGAGCAGTTCTTC.

The J gene is TRBJ2-3, the V gene TRBV5-1, with TRBD2 identical over 9 bases. V lost 0 bases and J lost 7; bases outside the gene matches: 9. The CDR3 runs 16 residues. Germline V gene data show CDR1 as SGHRS and CDR2 as YFSETQ. CDR3 coding DNA: TGCGCCAGCAGCTTGGTGGCTGATAGCGGGGGAAATACGCAGTATTTT. Translation: CASSLVADSGGNTQYF.

This clone was counted only a few times. The rearrangement links TRBV6-5 to TRBJ1-2, with TRBD1 identical over 7 bases. Trimming removed 2 bases from V and 2 bases from J; junction bases left unmatched: 5. CDR1 is MNHEY and CDR2 is SVGAGI in the germline V gene. The CDR3 has 15 residues. For the CDR3, the DNA is TGTGCCAGCAGTTACGCCCCGGGACAGAACTATGGCTACACCTTC. Protein sequence: CASSYAPGQNYGYTF.

The gene calls are TRBV6-6 and TRBJ2-7; 10 bases are a match to TRBD1. Germline V CDR1 and CDR2: MNHNY, SVGAGI (reference sequence). The CDR3 runs 14 residues. The junction had 7 bases not matched to a gene; V was cut back by 6 bases and J by 5 bases. The CDR3 DNA is TGTGCCAGCAGCAAACCGGGACAGGGGAACGAGCAGTACTTC. Encoded protein: CASSKPGQGNEQYF.

The CDR3: CASGGTGNTGELFF. The CDR3 region has the DNA TGTGCTAGTGGAGGGACAGGGAACACCGGGGAGCTGTTTTTT. The V and J genes are TRBV12-5 and TRBJ2-2; 8 bases align to TRBD1. Germline V gene data show CDR1 as LGHNT and CDR2 as FRNRAP. V was clipped by 6 bases and J by 1 base; unmatched bases: 1. The CDR3 contains 14 residues.

The chain links TRBV18 to TRBJ1-2; 10 nucleotides agree with TRBD1. Trimming at V came to 6 bases and at J to 6 bases, leaving 13 bases not matched to a gene. The CDR3 is made up of 16 amino acids. CDR1 KGHSH and CDR2 LQKENI come from the germline V gene. This CDR3 reads CASSPMVDRGQHGYTF. CDR3 nucleotides: TGTGCCAGCTCGCCGATGGTAGACAGGGGGCAGCATGGCTACACCTTC.

The gene calls are TRBV2 and TRBJ1-1; 8 positions agree with TRBD1. Germline V CDR1 and CDR2: SNHLY, FYNNEI. The CDR3 contains 14 residues. With V trimmed by 6 bases and J by 5 bases, 8 bases remained unmatched. CDR3 amino acids: CASRDQGASTEAFF. The DNA of the CDR3 is TGTGCCAGCAGGGATCAGGGGGCGAGTACTGAAGCTTTCTTT.

The rearrangement uses TRBV6-5 and TRBJ2-7; D possibly corresponds to TRBD2 (5 bases). V was pared by 8 bases and J by 2 bases, with 16 bases between. There are 14 residues in the CDR3. Germline assignment: CDR1 MNHEY and CDR2 SVGAGI. The CDR3 coding sequence is TGTGCCAGCCTCAGATCGACTATTACCTACGAGCAGTACTTC. Translating it yields CASLRSTITYEQYF.

The chain employs TRBV5-5 and TRBJ1-1; the D gene is possibly TRBD1 (6 bases). This CDR3 has 13 residues. CDR1 and CDR2 from the germline V gene are SGHKS and YYEKEE (reference sequence). V lost 3 bases to trimming and J lost 1 base, with 7 bases between them. The CDR3 is CASSWTANTEAFF. The CDR3 bases are TGTGCCAGCAGCTGGACAGCGAACACTGAAGCTTTCTTT. Supplemented by reference TRBV5-5 and TRBJ1-1, the full variable domain reads DAGVTQSPTHLIKTRGQQVTLRCSPISGHKSVSWYQQVLGQGPQFIFQYYEKEERGRGNFPDRFSARQFPNYSSELNVNALLLGDSALYLCASSWTANTEAFFGQGTRLTVV.

With respect to this clone: Sequence at one end of the junction differs from germline and may be a read error. The V and J genes are TRBV7-7 and TRBJ2-3; TRBD2 aligns across 11 bases. CDR3 size: 15 residues. Germline values: CDR1 SSHAT, CDR2 FNYEAQ (reference sequence). The CDR3 DNA follows: TGTGCTAGCAGCCTAACTAGCGGGAGAACAGATACGCAGTATTTT. Its protein product is CASSLTSGRTDTQYF.

This sequence joins TRBV28 and TRBJ2-2; TRBD1 matches at 8 bases. CDR1 MDHEN and CDR2 SYDVKM come from the germline V gene. The junction had 5 bases not matched to a gene; V was cut back by 1 base and J by 4 bases. The CDR3 totals 16 residues. The CDR3 sequence: CASSLLGQVTTGELFF. CDR3 DNA sequence: TGTGCCAGCAGTTTATTGGGACAGGTGACCACCGGGGAGCTGTTTTTT.

The J gene is TRBJ2-7, the V gene TRBV9; D might be TRBD1 (6 bases). CDR1 and CDR2 (germline): SGDLS, YYNGEE. The CDR3 contains 14 residues. V was trimmed by 3 bases and J by 5 bases, leaving 15 bases between them. The CDR3 DNA follows: TGTGCCAGCAGCGCCAGGGGATCTGGGAACGAGCAGTACTTC. This gives the protein CASSARGSGNEQYF.

The V call is TRBV4-1, the J call TRBJ2-7; D remains unclear. Per germline, CDR1 MGHRA and CDR2 YSYEKL. The CDR3 sequence is 16 residues long. Deletions cut 1 base from V and 0 bases from J, with 13 bases between. The CDR3 spells CASSQASGSLSYEQYF. DNA for the CDR3: TGCGCCAGCAGCCAAGCCTCCGGGTCCCTCTCCTACGAGCAGTACTTC.